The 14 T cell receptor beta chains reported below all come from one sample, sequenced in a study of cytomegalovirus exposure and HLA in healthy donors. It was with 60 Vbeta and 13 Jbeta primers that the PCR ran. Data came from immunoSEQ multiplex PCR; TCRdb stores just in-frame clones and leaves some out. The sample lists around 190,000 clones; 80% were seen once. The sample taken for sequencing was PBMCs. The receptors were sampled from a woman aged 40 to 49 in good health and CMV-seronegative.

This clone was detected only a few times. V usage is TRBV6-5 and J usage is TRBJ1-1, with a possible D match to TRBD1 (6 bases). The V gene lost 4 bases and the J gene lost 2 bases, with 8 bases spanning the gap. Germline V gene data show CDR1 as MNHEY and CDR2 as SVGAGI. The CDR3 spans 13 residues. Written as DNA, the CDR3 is TGTGCCAGCAGTTGGGGACAAAACACTGAAGCTTTCTTT. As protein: CASSWGQNTEAFF.

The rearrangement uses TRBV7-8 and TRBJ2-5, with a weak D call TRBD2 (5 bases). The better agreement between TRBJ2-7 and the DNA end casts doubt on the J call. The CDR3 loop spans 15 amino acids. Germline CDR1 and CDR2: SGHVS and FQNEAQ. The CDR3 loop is CASSLERSTSYEQYF. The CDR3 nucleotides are TGTGCCAGCAGCTTAGAGCGGTCAACTTCCTACGAGCAGTACTTC.

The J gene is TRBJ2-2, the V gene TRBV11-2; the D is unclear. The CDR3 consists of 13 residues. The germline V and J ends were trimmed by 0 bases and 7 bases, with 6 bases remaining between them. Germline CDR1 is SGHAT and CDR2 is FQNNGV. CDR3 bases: TGTGCCAGCAGCTTAGATAGTGGCGGGGAGCTGTTTTTT. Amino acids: CASSLDSGGELFF.

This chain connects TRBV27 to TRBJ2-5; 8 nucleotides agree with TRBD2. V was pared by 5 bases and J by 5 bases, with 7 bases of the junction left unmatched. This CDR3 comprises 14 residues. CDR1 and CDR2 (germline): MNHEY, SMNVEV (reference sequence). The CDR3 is CASSTGGPWETQYF. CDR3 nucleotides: TGTGCCAGCAGTACGGGAGGGCCTTGGGAGACCCAGTACTTC.

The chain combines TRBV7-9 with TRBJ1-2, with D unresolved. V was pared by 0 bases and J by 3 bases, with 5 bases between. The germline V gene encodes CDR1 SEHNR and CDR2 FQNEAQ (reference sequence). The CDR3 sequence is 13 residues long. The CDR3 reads CASSLAGDYGYTF. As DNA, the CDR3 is TGTGCCAGCAGCTTAGCCGGGGACTATGGCTACACCTTC.

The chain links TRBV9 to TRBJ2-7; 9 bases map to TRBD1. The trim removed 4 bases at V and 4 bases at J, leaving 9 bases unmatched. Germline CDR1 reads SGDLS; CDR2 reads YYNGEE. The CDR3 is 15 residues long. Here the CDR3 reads CASSPGTGYDYEQYF. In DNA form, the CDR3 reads TGTGCCAGCAGCCCCGGGACAGGGTACGATTACGAGCAGTACTTC.

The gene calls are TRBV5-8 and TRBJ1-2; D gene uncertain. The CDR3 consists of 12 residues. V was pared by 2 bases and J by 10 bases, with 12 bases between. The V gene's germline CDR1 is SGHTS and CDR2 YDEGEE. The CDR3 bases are TGTGCCAGCAGCTTCAACGGAGAGTTCTACACCTTC. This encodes CASSFNGEFYTF.

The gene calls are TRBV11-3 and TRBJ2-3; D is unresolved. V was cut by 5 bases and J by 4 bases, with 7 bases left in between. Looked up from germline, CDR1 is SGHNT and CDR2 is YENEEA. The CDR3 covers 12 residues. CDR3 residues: CASSPIPDTQYF. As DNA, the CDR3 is TGTGCCAGCAGCCCCATTCCAGATACGCAGTATTTT.

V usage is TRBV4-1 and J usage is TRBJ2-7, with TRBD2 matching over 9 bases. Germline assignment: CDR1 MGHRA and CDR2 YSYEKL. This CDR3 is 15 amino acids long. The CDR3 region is CAGSQEPAGGTEQYV. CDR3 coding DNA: TGCGCCGGCAGCCAAGAACCAGCGGGAGGAACCGAGCAGTACGTC.

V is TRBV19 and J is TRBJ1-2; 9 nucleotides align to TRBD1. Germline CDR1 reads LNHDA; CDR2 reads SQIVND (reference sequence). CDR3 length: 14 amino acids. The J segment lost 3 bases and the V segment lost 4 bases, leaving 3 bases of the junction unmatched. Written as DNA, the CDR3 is TGTGCCAGTAGTAGGGACAGGGTTGACTATGGCTACACCTTC. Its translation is CASSRDRVDYGYTF.

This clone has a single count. The DNA for the CDR3 is TGTGCCAGTAGTAGGGCGGGAGGGCCGGGCGGGGAGCTGTTTTTT. This translates into CASSRAGGPGGELFF. This chain uses TRBV19 with TRBJ2-2; TRBD2 matches 9 bases. The CDR3 spans 15 residues. J gave up 7 bases and V 4 bases, and 7 bases lay outside the gene matches. Germline V gives CDR1 LNHDA, CDR2 SQIVND (reference sequence).

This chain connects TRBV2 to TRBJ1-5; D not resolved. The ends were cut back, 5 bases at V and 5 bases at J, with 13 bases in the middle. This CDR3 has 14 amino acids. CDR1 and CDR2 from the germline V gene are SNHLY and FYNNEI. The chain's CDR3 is CASSYSNGDQPQHF. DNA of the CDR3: TGTGCCAGCAGTTACAGCAACGGGGATCAGCCCCAGCATTTT.

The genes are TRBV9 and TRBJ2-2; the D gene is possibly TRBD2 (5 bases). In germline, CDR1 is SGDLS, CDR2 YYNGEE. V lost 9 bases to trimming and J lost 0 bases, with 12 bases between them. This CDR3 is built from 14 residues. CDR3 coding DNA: TGTGCCACGGGAAGGGAAGCGAACACCGGGGAGCTGTTTTTT. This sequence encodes CATGREANTGELFF.

CDR3 residues: CASSGGVGPYTDTEAFF. The CDR3 coding sequence is TGTGCCAGCAGCGGCGGGGTCGGCCCCTATACGGACACTGAAGCTTTCTTT. This rearrangement joins TRBV9 to TRBJ1-1, with D uncertain. Per the germline V gene, CDR1 is SGDLS and CDR2 is YYNGEE. Deletions cut 3 bases from V and 3 bases from J, with 21 bases between. The CDR3 has 17 amino acids.